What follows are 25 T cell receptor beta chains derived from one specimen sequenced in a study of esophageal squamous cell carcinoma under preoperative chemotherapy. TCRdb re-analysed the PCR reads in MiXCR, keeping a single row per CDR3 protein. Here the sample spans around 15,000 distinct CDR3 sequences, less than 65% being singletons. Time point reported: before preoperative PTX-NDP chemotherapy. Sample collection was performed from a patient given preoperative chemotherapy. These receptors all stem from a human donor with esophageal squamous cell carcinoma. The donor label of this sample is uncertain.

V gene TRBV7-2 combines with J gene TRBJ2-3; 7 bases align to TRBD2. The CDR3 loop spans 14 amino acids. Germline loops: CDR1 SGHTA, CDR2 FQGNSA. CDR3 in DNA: TGTGCGGGCAGCGGGGCCAGTGACGTAGATACGCAGTATTTT. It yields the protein CAGSGASDVDTQYF.

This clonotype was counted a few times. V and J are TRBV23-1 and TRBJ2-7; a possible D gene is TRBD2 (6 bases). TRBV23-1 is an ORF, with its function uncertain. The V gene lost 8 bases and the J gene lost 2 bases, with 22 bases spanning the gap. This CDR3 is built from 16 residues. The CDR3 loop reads CASGRRAACFPYEQYF. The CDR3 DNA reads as TGCGCCAGCGGTCGGAGGGCAGCCTGCTTTCCCTACGAGCAGTACTTC.

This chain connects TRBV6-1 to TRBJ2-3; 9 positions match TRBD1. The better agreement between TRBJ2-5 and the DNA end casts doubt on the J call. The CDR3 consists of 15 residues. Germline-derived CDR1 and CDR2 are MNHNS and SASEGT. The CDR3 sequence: CASSDRGQGQETQYF. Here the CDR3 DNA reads TGTGCCAGCAGTGACCGGGGACAGGGCCAAGAGACCCAGTACTTC.

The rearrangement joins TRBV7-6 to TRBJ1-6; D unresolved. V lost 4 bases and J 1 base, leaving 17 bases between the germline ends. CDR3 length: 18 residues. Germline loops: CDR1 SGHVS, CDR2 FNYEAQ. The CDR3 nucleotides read TGTGCCAGCAGCTCGGACCCTCCCATGAGGTCCTATAATTCACCCCTCCACTTT. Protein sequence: CASSSDPPMRSYNSPLHF.

The CDR3 DNA reads TGTGCTAGTGGTTTGGCCCCGGCCGGACAAGAGACCCAGTTCTTC. This gives the protein CASGLAPAGQETQFF. V usage is TRBV12-5 and J usage is TRBJ2-1; tentative D call: TRBD1 (5 bases). The CDR3 is 15 amino acids. With 1 base removed from V and 13 bases from J, the gap between germline ends came to 20 bases. CDR1 is LGHNT, CDR2 FRNRAP, per germline.

The CDR3 bases are TGTGCCAGCAGTGGTCCGGGACTAGAGTGGGGACTACCTTACAATGAGCAGTACTTC. This encodes CASSGPGLEWGLPYNEQYF. J is TRBJ2-4 and V is TRBV6-1, with TRBD2 matching 8 bases. There are 19 residues in the CDR3. V trimming: 4 bases; J trimming: 13 bases; junction bases outside the gene matches: 27. The germline V gene encodes CDR1 MNHNS and CDR2 SASEGT.

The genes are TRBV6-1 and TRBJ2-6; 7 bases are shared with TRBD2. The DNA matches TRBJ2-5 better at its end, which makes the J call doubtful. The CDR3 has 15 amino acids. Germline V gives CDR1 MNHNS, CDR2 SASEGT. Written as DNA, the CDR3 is TGTGCCAGCAGTGGTTTAGCGGGCTGGGCCAACGTCCAGTACTTC. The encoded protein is CASSGLAGWANVQYF.

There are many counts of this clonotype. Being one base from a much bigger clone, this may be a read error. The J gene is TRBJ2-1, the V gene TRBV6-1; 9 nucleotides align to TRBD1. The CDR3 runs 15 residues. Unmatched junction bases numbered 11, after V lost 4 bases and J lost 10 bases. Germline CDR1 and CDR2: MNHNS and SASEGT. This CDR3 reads CASSVAGTGPYEQFF. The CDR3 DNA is TGTGCCAGCAGTGTAGCCGGGACAGGGCCCTACGAGCAGTTCTTC.

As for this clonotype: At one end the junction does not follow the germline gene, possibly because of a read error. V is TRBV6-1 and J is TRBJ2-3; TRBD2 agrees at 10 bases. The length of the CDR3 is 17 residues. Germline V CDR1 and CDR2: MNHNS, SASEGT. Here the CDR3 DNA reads TGTGCCAGCAGTGCAAGCGGGGGGGTGTTCGGCACAAATATTCAGTATTTC. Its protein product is CASSASGGVFGTNIQYF.

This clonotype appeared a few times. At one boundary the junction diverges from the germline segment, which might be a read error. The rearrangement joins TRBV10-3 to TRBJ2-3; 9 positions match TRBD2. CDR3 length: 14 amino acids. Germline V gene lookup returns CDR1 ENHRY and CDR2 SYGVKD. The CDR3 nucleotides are TGTGGCGGCGCGGGCGGGGGGGACAAAGACACGCAGTATTTC. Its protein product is CGGAGGGDKDTQYF.

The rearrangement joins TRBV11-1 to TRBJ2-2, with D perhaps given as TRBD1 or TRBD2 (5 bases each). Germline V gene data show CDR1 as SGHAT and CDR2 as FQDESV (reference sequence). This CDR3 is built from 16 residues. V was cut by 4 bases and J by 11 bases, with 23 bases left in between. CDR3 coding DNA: TGTGCCAGCAGCTCCCCGGGGCAGGGTGTCATGAGTGAGCTGTTTTTT. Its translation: CASSSPGQGVMSELFF.

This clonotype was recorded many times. The CDR3 sequence is CASTNVGGITGYTF. The CDR3 DNA sequence: TGTGCCAGCACTAACGTTGGAGGGATTACTGGCTACACCTTC. The V and J genes are TRBV6-1 and TRBJ1-2; the D is unclear. Germline V gene lookup returns CDR1 MNHNS and CDR2 SASEGT. The CDR3 covers 14 residues. V gave up 7 bases and J gave up 7 bases, with 19 bases separating them.

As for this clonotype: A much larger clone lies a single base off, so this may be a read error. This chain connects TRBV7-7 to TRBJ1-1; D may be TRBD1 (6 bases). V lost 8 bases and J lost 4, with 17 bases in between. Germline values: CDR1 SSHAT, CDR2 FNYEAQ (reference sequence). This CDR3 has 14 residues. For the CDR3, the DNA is TGTGCCAGCGGCCCGCCAGACAGGACCACTGAAGCTTTCTTT. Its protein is CASGPPDRTTEAFF.

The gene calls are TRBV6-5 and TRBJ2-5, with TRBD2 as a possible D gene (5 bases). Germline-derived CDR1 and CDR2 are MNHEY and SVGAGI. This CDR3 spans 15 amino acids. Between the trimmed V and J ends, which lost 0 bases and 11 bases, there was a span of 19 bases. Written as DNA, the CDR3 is TGTGCCAGCAGTTACTCGAGGAACGACTACAATGAGCAGTACTTC. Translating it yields CASSYSRNDYNEQYF.

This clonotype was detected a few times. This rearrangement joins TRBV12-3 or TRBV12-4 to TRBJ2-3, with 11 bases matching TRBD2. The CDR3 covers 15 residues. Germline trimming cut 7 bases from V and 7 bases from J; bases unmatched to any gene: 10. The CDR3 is CASTIAGGPGYTQYF. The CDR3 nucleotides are TGTGCCAGCACCATAGCGGGAGGGCCGGGTTATACGCAGTATTTT.

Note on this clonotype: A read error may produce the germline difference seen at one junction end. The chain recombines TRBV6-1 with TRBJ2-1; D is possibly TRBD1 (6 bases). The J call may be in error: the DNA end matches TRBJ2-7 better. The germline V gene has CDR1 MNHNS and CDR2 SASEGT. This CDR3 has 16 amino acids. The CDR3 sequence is CASTEGFGDTSYEQYF. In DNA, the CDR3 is TGTGCCAGCACTGAAGGGTTCGGGGACACGTCCTACGAGCAGTACTTC.

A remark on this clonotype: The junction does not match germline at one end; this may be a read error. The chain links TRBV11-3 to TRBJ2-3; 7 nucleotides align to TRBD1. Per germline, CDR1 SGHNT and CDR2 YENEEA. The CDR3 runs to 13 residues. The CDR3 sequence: CASSLGGTETQYF. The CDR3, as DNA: TGTGCCAGCAGCTTAGGGGGGACAGAGACGCAGTATTTC.

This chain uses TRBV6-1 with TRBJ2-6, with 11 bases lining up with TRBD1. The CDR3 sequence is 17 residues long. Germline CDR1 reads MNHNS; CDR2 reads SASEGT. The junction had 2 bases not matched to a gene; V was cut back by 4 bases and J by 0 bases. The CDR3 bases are TGTGCCAGCAGTGGGGGACAGGGGGGCTCTGGGGCCAACGTCCTGACTTTC. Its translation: CASSGGQGGSGANVLTF.

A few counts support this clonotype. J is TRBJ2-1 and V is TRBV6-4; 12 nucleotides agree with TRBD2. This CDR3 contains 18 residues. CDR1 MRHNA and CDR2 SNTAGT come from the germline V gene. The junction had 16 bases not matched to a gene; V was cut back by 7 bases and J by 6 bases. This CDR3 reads CASTRTLAGGSWRNEQFF. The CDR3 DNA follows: TGTGCCAGCACCCGTACACTAGCGGGAGGATCCTGGCGCAATGAGCAGTTCTTC.

CDR3 nucleotide sequence: TGTGCCAGCAGCTTAATGAGCGGGGGGTACAATGAGCAGTTCTTC. It codes for CASSLMSGGYNEQFF. The genes are TRBV7-2 and TRBJ2-1; the match to TRBD2 covers 9 bases. The CDR3 is made up of 15 amino acids. V was clipped by 2 bases and J by 4 bases; unmatched bases: 3. Germline values: CDR1 SGHTA, CDR2 FQGNSA.

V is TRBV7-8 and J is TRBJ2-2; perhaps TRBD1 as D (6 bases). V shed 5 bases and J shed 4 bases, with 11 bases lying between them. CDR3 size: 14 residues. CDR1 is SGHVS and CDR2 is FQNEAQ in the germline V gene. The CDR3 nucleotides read TGTGCCAGCAGCCTAACAGGGCCCACCGGGGAGCTGTTTTTT. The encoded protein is CASSLTGPTGELFF.

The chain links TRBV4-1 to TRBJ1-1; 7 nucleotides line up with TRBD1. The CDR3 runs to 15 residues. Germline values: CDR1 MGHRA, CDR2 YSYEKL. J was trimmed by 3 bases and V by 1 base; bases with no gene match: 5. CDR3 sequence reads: CASSQGWQGDTEAFF. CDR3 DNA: TGCGCCAGCAGCCAAGGGTGGCAGGGGGACACTGAAGCTTTCTTT.

CDR3 coding DNA: TGTGCCAGCAGTATTAGCGGTGAGCAGTTCTTC. Its translation: CASSISGEQFF. The genes are TRBV12-3 or TRBV12-4 and TRBJ2-1; D possibly corresponds to TRBD2 (6 bases). V dropped 5 bases and J dropped 9 bases, with 8 bases sitting between them. CDR3 length: 11 amino acids.

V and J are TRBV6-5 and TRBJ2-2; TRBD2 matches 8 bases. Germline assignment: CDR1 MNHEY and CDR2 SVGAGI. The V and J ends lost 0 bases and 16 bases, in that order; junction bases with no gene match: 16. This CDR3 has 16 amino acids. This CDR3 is CASSYSRGRSTGKQFF. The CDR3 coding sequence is TGTGCCAGCAGTTACTCTCGCGGGAGGAGCACCGGGAAGCAGTTTTTT.

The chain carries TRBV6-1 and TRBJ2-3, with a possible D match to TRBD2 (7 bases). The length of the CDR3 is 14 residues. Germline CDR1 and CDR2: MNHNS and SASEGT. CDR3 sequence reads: CAGSGSGGPDTQYF. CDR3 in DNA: TGTGCGGGCAGTGGGTCGGGGGGCCCAGATACGCAGTATTTT.